This T cell receptor beta chain was captured in a study of identical twins (dated by TCRdb to 2016 to 2018). For the study in its entirety: To test whether fetal clonotypes persist, this study deep-sequenced TCR alpha and beta repertoires from monozygotic twins, from unrelated adults of various ages, and from cord blood. Replicate twin experiments were performed at different times using different library preparation protocols to rule out contamination. Paper-wide results and their limitations: Zero-insertion analyses could be partly confounded by invariant T cells such as MAIT and iNKT, although diverse VJ usage argued against such confounding for most clonotypes. Recombination models systematically underestimated out-of-frame TCR alpha sharing in monozygotic twins but agreed with sharing between unrelated individuals. Abundant cord blood beta clonotypes carried fewer insertions; young adult naive repertoires showed a weaker similar trend, while memory repertoires showed none. Because the same donors could not be followed over many years, conclusions were based on cross-sectional statistical analysis. Compared with coincidental sharing between unrelated individuals, out-of-frame TCR alpha sequences shared between twins showed an excess of sequences with low generation probability. A weaker excess of twin sharing was found in beta out-of-frame sequences because the signal-to-noise ratio was lowered by fewer shared sequences.

Via the germline V gene, CDR1 is SQVTM and CDR2 ANQGSEA. V is pruned by 4 bases and J by 6 bases, leaving 6 bases of the junction without a gene match. Including cysteine and phenylalanine, the CDR3 has 16 amino acids. Only the CDR3 part of the read is kept: 48 bases, read in frame from the first base. Every donor in the study was a healthy Caucasian. The twin cohort consisted of three pairs of female monozygotic twins, all aged roughly 18 to 30 years. CD4+ and CD8+ T cell populations were isolated with positive isolation kits from Invitrogen. This clonotype has only a few counts. This receptor's antigen is unknown. Per-base qualities were not stored, and no clone one base away is much larger. The library relied on 5' RACE. TCRdb names Illumina HiSeq 2000 as the instrument used. Template switching added a universal primer binding site, and the final cDNA carried a unique molecular identifier that allowed TCR cDNA molecules to be counted accurately. Specific primers in the conserved constant-segment region were used to synthesize first-strand cDNA for TCR alpha and beta chains. To control for contamination, each cDNA library was double barcoded with a SMART-Mk sample barcode plus Illumina barcodes. TruSeq adapter sequences along with Illumina sample barcodes were introduced in two successive PCR steps. TCR alpha and beta cDNA libraries were sequenced on the Illumina HiSeq platform with custom primers. The original methods were these. MiGEC was used to process raw reads and extract unique molecular identifiers, and MiXCR was used to find CDR3 positions. Recombination models were inferred per individual with the repgenHMM and IGoR tools using an EM algorithm. Shared clonotypes were analyzed with the tcR package in R, and sharing was normalized by the product of cloneset sizes. Out-of-frame nonproductive sequences were analyzed to study raw recombination free of thymic and clonal selection effects. The public reads were run again by TCRdb, first through fastp at Q25 and then through MiXCR, and only productive beta chains were kept. Under each unique CDR3 protein, matching rows form one entry showing the most common genes and DNA. The V and J calls and clone size are TCRdb's, not the authors'. The sample records about 490,000 distinct CDR3 sequences, 13% to 15% of which are singletons. The top ten hold more than 0.4% of the sample.

The same data also contributed to another study, on yellow fever vaccine responses in identical twins. The second paper further reports: The authors reported that the T cell response to vaccination in identical twins appeared partly convergent and partly personalized. In the study, vaccine-responding T cell clones were precisely tracked in identical twins.

This receptor chain uses TRBV29-1 and TRBJ2-1; TRBD2 matches 16 bases in the middle. The sequenced material came from CD4+ T cells sorted from blood. The sequence derives from a woman between 18 and 29 years old in good health. The CDR3 sequence is CSVGEGLAGGGNEQFF. The nucleotide sequence reads as follows: TGCAGCGTTGGGGAGGGACTAGCGGGGGGGGGCAATGAGCAGTTCTTC.